The entry that follows covers one TCR beta chain sequence. Its antigen remains unknown. Profiled with immunoSEQ multiplex PCR; TCRdb holds only in-frame clones, not every one. The sample has tens of thousands of clones, approximately 86% seen once. Looked up from germline, CDR1 is SGHNT and CDR2 is YYREEE (reference sequence). The V end lost 1 base, the J end lost 8 bases, and 18 bases lay between the germline ends. The CDR3 is made up of 16 amino acids. The data stem from a study of OX40 agonist ivuxolimab in advanced cancers. Study as a whole: Patients received the agonistic anti-OX40 (CD134) antibody ivuxolimab. Mean age about 60 years, range about 23 to 80; around 80% male. General study findings and limits: Antigen specificity of clonally expanded peripheral T cells was not established.

Sampling times: baseline, cycle 4 day 1, cycle 7 day 1. This chain connects TRBV5-4 to TRBJ2-2, with a tentative D call TRBD1 (6 bases). The receptor comes from an adult with an advanced solid tumor such as melanoma, head and neck, liver or kidney cancer. The material sequenced was CD4+ or CD8+ T cells sorted from blood, taken in a trial of the OX40 agonist ivuxolimab. CDR3 loop: CASSLPLAGARGELFF. In DNA form, the CDR3 reads TGTGCCAGCAGCTTGCCCCTGGCAGGGGCGAGGGGGGAGCTGTTTTTT.